This T cell receptor (beta chain) originates from a study of Graves' ophthalmopathy and Graves' hyperthyroidism. CDR3 regions of TCR beta were amplified from RNA transcripts. Second-round multiplex PCR followed a first-round RT-PCR using HTBI primers. One entry per CDR3 protein results from TCRdb running MiXCR on the multiplex PCR reads. The sample carries hundreds of thousands of distinct CDR3 sequences, under 15% recorded once. CDR3 size: 17 residues. V shed 3 bases, J shed 0 bases, and the junction held 8 bases outside the gene matches. Per germline, CDR1 MGHRA and CDR2 YSYEKL. The chain links TRBV4-1 to TRBJ2-4; 7 positions match TRBD1. Sequencing was done on a sample of blood. The clonotype was recovered from a woman aged 25-40 years with Graves' ophthalmopathy. The CDR3 loop reads CASSHLIDRVAKNIQYF. CDR3 coding DNA: TGCGCCAGCAGCCACTTGATCGACAGGGTAGCCAAAAACATTCAGTACTTC.